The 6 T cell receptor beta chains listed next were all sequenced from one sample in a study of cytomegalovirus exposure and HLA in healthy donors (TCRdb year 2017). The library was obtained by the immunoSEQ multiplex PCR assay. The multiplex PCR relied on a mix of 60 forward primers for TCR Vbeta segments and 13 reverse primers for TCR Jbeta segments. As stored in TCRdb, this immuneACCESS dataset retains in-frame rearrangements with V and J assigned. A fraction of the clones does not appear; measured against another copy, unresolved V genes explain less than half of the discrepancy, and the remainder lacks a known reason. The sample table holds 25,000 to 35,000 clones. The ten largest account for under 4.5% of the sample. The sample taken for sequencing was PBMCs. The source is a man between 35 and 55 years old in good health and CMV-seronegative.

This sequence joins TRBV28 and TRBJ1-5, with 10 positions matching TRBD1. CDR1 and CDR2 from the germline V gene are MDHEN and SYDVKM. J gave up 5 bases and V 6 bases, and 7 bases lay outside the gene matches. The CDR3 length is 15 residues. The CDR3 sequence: CASRLAGTGDQPQHF. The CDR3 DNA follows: TGTGCCAGCAGACTCGCCGGGACAGGGGATCAGCCCCAGCATTTT.

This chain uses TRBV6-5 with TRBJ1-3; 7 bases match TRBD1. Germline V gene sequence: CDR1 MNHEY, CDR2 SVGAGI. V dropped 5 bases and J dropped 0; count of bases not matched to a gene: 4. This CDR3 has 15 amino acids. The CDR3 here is CASSRQGSSGNTIYF. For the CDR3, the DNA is TGTGCCAGCAGTCGACAGGGATCCTCTGGAAACACCATATATTTT.

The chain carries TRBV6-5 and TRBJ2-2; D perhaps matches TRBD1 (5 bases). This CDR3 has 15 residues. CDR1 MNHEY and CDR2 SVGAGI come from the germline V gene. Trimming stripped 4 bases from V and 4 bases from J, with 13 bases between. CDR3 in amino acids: CASSLQELVTGELFF. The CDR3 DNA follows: TGTGCCAGCAGTTTACAGGAGCTTGTCACCGGGGAGCTGTTTTTT.

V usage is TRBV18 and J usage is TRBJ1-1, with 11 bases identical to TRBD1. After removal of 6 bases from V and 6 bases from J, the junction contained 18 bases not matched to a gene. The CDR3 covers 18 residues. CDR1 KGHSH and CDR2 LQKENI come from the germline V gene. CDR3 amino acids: CASSRDRGRKGGEAEAFF. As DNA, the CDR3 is TGTGCCAGCTCTCGGGACAGGGGGAGAAAAGGGGGAGAGGCTGAAGCTTTCTTT. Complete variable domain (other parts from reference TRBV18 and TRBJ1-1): NAGVMQNPRHLVRRRGQEARLRCSPMKGHSHVYWYRQLPEEGLKFMVYLQKENIIDESGMPKERFSAEFPKEGPSILRIQQVVRGDSAAYFCASSRDRGRKGGEAEAFFGQGTRLTVV.

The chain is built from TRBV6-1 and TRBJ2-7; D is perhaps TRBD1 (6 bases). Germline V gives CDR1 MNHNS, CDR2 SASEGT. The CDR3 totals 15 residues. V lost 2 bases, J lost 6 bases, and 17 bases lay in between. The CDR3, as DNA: TGTGCCAGCAGTGAAATCCGGCCAGGGGACGGCGAGCAGTACTTC. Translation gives CASSEIRPGDGEQYF.

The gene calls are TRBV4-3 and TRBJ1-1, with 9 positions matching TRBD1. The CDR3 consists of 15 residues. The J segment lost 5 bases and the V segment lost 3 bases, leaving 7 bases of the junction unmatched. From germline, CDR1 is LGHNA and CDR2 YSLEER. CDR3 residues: CASSHLDRGGTEAFF. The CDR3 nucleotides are TGCGCCAGCAGCCACTTGGACAGGGGAGGAACTGAAGCTTTCTTT.